The 18 T cell receptor beta chains below were found in one sample sequenced in a study of blood T cell repertoires in COVID-19. Sequencing was performed with immunoSEQ multiplex PCR; in TCRdb, only in-frame clones are kept and a portion is missing. This sample has a few hundred thousand clones, with about nine tenths found just once. The sequencing input was peripheral blood. Receptors were obtained from a man aged 60-69 years who had recovered from COVID-19.

With regard to this clone: Other DNA sequences of this sample code for an identical CDR3. The V gene is TRBV5-1, the J gene TRBJ1-1; 7 bases line up with TRBD1. Germline V CDR1 and CDR2: SGHRS, YFSETQ. This CDR3 region has 15 residues. The ends lost 0 bases at V and 0 bases at J; junction bases unmatched: 2. The CDR3 is CASSLVQGMNTEAFF. CDR3 DNA: TGCGCCAGCAGCTTGGTACAGGGGATGAACACTGAAGCTTTCTTT.

The rearrangement links TRBV19 to TRBJ2-3; D gene ambiguous. CDR3 size: 15 residues. V was cut by 5 bases and J by 4 bases, with 16 bases left in between. The germline gives CDR1 LNHDA, CDR2 SQIVND (reference sequence). The CDR3 coding sequence is TGTGCCAGTAGTGCCCGAGCCGTTCGGGCAGATACGCAGTATTTT. This translates into CASSARAVRADTQYF. The entire variable domain, with the rest obtained from reference TRBV19 and TRBJ2-3, is as follows: DGGITQSPKYLFRKEGQNVTLSCEQNLNHDAMYWYRQDPGQGLRLIYYSQIVNDFQKGDIAEGYSVSREKKESFPLTVTSAQKNPTAFYLCASSARAVRADTQYFGPGTRLTVL.

The J gene is TRBJ2-3, the V gene TRBV9; possible D gene TRBD2, 6 bases. Germline CDR1 is SGDLS and CDR2 is YYNGEE. This CDR3 is built from 14 residues. V was pared by 2 bases and J by 3 bases, with 10 bases between. The CDR3: CASSVRLVTDTQYF. The CDR3 region has the DNA TGTGCCAGCAGCGTCAGACTAGTAACAGATACGCAGTATTTT.

The rearrangement joins TRBV4-2 to TRBJ1-3; D gene ambiguous. V was pared by 4 bases and J by 2 bases, with 12 bases between. The CDR3 contains 15 residues. Germline CDR1 and CDR2: LGHNA and YNFKEQ. The CDR3 protein is CASSPGRSAGNTIYF. The CDR3 DNA reads as TGTGCCAGCAGCCCTGGAAGGAGTGCTGGAAACACCATATATTTT.

The gene calls are TRBV18 and TRBJ1-4; the match to TRBD1 covers 7 bases. There are 17 residues in the CDR3. After removal of 6 bases from V and 8 bases from J, the junction contained 18 bases not matched to a gene. From germline, CDR1 is KGHSH and CDR2 LQKENI. The CDR3 loop reads CASSRGQVRAPEEKLFF. DNA of the CDR3: TGTGCCAGCTCCCGAGGACAGGTTCGAGCCCCAGAGGAAAAACTGTTTTTT.

This chain uses TRBV6-4 with TRBJ2-7; tentative D call: TRBD2 (5 bases). The CDR3 has 17 residues. Trimming removed 0 bases at V and 2 bases at J, with 17 bases between. CDR1 is MRHNA and CDR2 is SNTAGT in the germline V gene. CDR3 loop: CASSDSYGVVFTYEQYF. In nucleotides, the CDR3 is TGTGCCAGCAGTGACTCGTACGGGGTCGTCTTTACCTACGAGCAGTACTTC.

The V and J genes are TRBV18 and TRBJ2-1; D is possibly TRBD2 (6 bases). The length of the CDR3 is 15 residues. In germline, CDR1 is KGHSH, CDR2 LQKENI. V gave up 3 bases and J gave up 6 bases, with 15 bases separating them. CDR3 sequence (DNA): TGTGCCAGCTCACCCATCCCGAAGACTAGCAATGAGCAGTTCTTC. Encoded protein: CASSPIPKTSNEQFF.

This sequence joins TRBV5-6 and TRBJ1-6, with 9 positions matching TRBD1. The V gene end was trimmed by 2 bases and the J gene end by 1 base; junction bases not matched to a gene: 1. The CDR3 is made up of 16 amino acids. Germline V gene lookup returns CDR1 SGHDT and CDR2 YYEEEE. In DNA, the CDR3 is TGTGCCAGCAGCTTCGGGACAGGGTCCTATAATTCACCCCTCCACTTT. Its protein product is CASSFGTGSYNSPLHF.

The rearrangement joins TRBV3-1 (or the pseudogene TRBV3-2) to TRBJ1-5; no definite D call. The CDR3 runs to 16 residues. Germline-derived CDR1 and CDR2 are LGHDT and YNNKEL (reference sequence). The germline V and J ends were trimmed by 3 bases and 4 bases, with 16 bases remaining between them. CDR3 bases: TGTGCCAGCAGCCATGGTGGAGGGATTGGGAATCAGCCCCAGCATTTT. This encodes CASSHGGGIGNQPQHF.

V gene TRBV7-9 combines with J gene TRBJ2-7; perhaps TRBD2 as D (5 bases). CDR3 size: 14 residues. Germline CDR1 SEHNR, CDR2 FQNEAQ (reference sequence). V shed 5 bases and J shed 3 bases, with 14 bases lying between them. CDR3 sequence reads: CASSTDSRVYEQYF. CDR3 nucleotide sequence: TGTGCCAGCAGCACGGACTCGCGGGTCTACGAGCAGTACTTC.

The chain combines TRBV5-1 with TRBJ1-4; possible D gene TRBD1, 5 bases. Per germline, CDR1 SGHRS and CDR2 YFSETQ. CDR3 length: 16 residues. V lost 0 bases to trimming and J lost 0 bases, with 9 bases between them. CDR3: CASSLERGATNEKLFF. The CDR3 nucleotides are TGCGCCAGCAGCTTGGAACGGGGGGCAACTAATGAAAAACTGTTTTTT.

The V and J genes are TRBV7-8 and TRBJ1-2, with D maybe TRBD1 (5 bases). The V gene lost 3 bases and the J gene lost 4 bases, with 15 bases spanning the gap. The CDR3 runs 15 residues. Per the germline V gene, CDR1 is SGHVS and CDR2 is FQNEAQ. Here the CDR3 reads CASSLAVLGGYGYTF. CDR3 sequence (DNA): TGTGCCAGCAGCTTGGCCGTGCTGGGGGGCTATGGCTACACCTTC.

The chain joins TRBV7-9 to TRBJ2-2, with D possibly being TRBD2 (6 bases). CDR1 is SEHNR and CDR2 is FQNEAQ in the germline V gene (reference sequence). This CDR3 comprises 14 residues. Trimming left V 3 bases short and J 5 bases short, with 10 bases between. In DNA, the CDR3 is TGTGCCAGCAGCTTCGCTGGGAGGACCGGGGAGCTGTTTTTT. Translating gives CASSFAGRTGELFF.

The chain couples TRBV10-1 to TRBJ2-6, with 7 bases matching TRBD1. This CDR3 comprises 20 residues. Trimming took 3 bases from V and 0 from J; bases not matched to a gene: 14. Germline V gene sequence: CDR1 WNHNN, CDR2 SYGVQD (reference sequence). Written as DNA, the CDR3 is TGCGCCAGCAGTGAAGCCTCCGGGACAGAGAGAATCTCTGGGGCCAACGTCCTGACTTTC. It specifies CASSEASGTERISGANVLTF.

The chain carries TRBV7-2 and TRBJ2-7, with 7 bases matching TRBD2. The CDR3 contains 14 residues. With 5 bases clipped from V and 3 bases from J, the junction kept 7 bases outside the gene matches. Germline V gene sequence: CDR1 SGHTA, CDR2 FQGNSA. CDR3 nucleotides: TGTGCCAGCAGCCTCAGCGGGGCTTACTACGAGCAGTACTTC. Translated, it gives CASSLSGAYYEQYF. The variable domain in full, with the rest retrieved from reference TRBV7-2 and TRBJ2-7, is GAGVSQSPSNKVTEKGKDVELRCDPISGHTALYWYRQSLGQGLEFLIYFQGNSAPDKSGLPSDRFSAERTGGSVSTLTIQRTQQEDSAVYLCASSLSGAYYEQYFGPGTRLTVT.

V is TRBV2 and J is TRBJ1-6; 9 positions agree with TRBD1. The CDR3 has 14 residues. The germline CDR1 and CDR2 sequences are SNHLY and FYNNEI. J was trimmed by 6 bases and V by 8 bases; bases with no gene match: 5. In DNA, the CDR3 is TGTGCCAGCCGACAGGGGGATAGTAATTCACCCCTCCACTTT. It is translated as CASRQGDSNSPLHF.

The J gene is TRBJ2-3, the V gene TRBV9, with a tentative D call TRBD2 (5 bases). Trimming pared 0 bases from V and 4 bases from J, leaving 12 bases between. CDR3 size: 15 residues. Germline lookup yields CDR1 SGDLS and CDR2 YYNGEE. The CDR3 protein is CASSVGGSAADTQYF. CDR3 in DNA: TGTGCCAGCAGCGTAGGTGGTAGCGCCGCAGATACGCAGTATTTT.

The chain recombines TRBV10-2 with TRBJ2-7; TRBD2 matches 8 bases. CDR1 WSHSY and CDR2 SAAADI come from the germline V gene. This CDR3 region has 14 residues. J was trimmed by 3 bases and V by 8 bases; bases with no gene match: 9. CDR3 in DNA: TGCGCCAGCCTGCGCGGGGGGCTGAGCTACGAGCAGTACTTC. It specifies CASLRGGLSYEQYF.